These T cell receptor beta chains were read from a single sample in a study of cytomegalovirus exposure and HLA in healthy donors. Sequencing used immunoSEQ multiplex PCR; TCRdb keeps in-frame clones, though not all of them. The repertoire holds about 110,000 clones, with around 85% as singletons. The sequenced sample was PBMCs. The receptor set was obtained from a young woman in good health and CMV-seronegative. The CDR3 runs from the conserved cysteine through the conserved F or W. D genes are given only for firm matches. Clone size is stated in some rows and not others, as once, few, many or a class when expanded.

>TRBD2|.|TRBJ2-7|TRBV19
TGTGCCAGTAGTATAGGACTAGCGGGGACCTCCTACGAGCAGTACTTC
CASSIGLAGTSYEQYF
>.|.|TRBJ1-4|TRBV19
TGTGCCAGTAGTACCCACACAACTAATGAAAAACTGTTTTTT
CASSTHTTNEKLFF
>TRBD2|.|TRBJ2-5|TRBV9
TGTGCCAGCAGCGGAAGTCGCGGGGGGGGGCCTTTGGAGACCCAGTACTTC
CASSGSRGGGPLETQYF
>.|few|TRBJ1-6|TRBV6-5
TGTGCCAGCAGTGGGGGGTGGACACCCCTCCACTTT
CASSGGWTPLHF
>TRBD1|few|TRBJ1-1|TRBV30
TGTGCCTGGAGGGTGGGACAGGTAAACACTGAAGCTTTCTTT
CAWRVGQVNTEAFF
>.|.|TRBJ1-2|TRBV5-6
TGTGCCAGCAGCCCCTCTATTGACTATGGCTACACCTTC
CASSPSIDYGYTF
>TRBD1|.|TRBJ2-2|TRBV13
TGTGCCAGCACCGACAGGGGGCGAGGCACCGGGGAGCTGTTTTTT
CASTDRGRGTGELFF
>TRBD1|once|TRBJ2-5|TRBV29-1
TGCAGCGCGGGACAGAGATTGTACCAAGAGACCCAGTACTTC
CSAGQRLYQETQYF
>.|few|TRBJ2-7|TRBV30
TGTGCTTACGGTGGAGGGGCCTACGAGCAGTACTTC
CAYGGGAYEQYF
>.|.|TRBJ1-2|TRBV5-4
TGTGCCAGCATCCCCGGGGGAGGGTCCCCGACGGGGAACTATGGCTACACCTTC
CASIPGGGSPTGNYGYTF
>.|.|TRBJ1-6|TRBV21-1
TGTGCCAGCAGCAAACGGAGGGGCAATTCAACTGGAGGTAATTCACCCCTCCACTTT
CASSKRRGNSTGGNSPLHF
>.|.|TRBJ1-6|TRBV19
TGTGCCAGTAGTATGGGGTCAGGGAATTGGGCCCTCCACTTT
CASSMGSGNWALHF
>TRBD1|.|TRBJ2-7|TRBV5-1
TGCGCCAGCAGCCGGACAGGGAGCTCCTACGAGCAGTACTTC
CASSRTGSSYEQYF
>TRBD1|medium-sized|TRBJ2-7|TRBV25-1
TGTGCCAGCAGTGGACAGGGCTACGAGCAGTACTTC
CASSGQGYEQYF
>.|.|TRBJ2-1|TRBV5-5
TGTGCCAGCAGCTTGGATCCCCCTCCCAATGAGCAGTTCTTC
CASSLDPPPNEQFF
>.|.|TRBJ1-1|TRBV7-8
TGTGCCAGCAGCTTAGTTAGCTCGGGGAGCACTGAAGCTTTCTTT
CASSLVSSGSTEAFF
>.|.|TRBJ2-1|TRBV29-1
TGCAGCGTTGAAGATCCGCGGCCCTCCTCCTACAATGAGCAGTTCTTC
CSVEDPRPSSYNEQFF
>TRBD1|.|TRBJ1-1|TRBV5-4
TGTGCCAGCAGCTGGAGAGACAGGGGGCTGAAGGGTGAAGCTTTCTTT
CASSWRDRGLKGEAFF
>TRBD2|.|TRBJ2-1|TRBV10-3
TGTGCCATCAGTGAGAATTCACTAGCGGGCAATGAGCAGTTCTTC
CAISENSLAGNEQFF
>.|.|TRBJ1-1|TRBV5-1
TGCGCCAGCAGCCCCTGGAATGGGGGAGGTGAAGCTTTCTTT
CASSPWNGGGEAFF
>.|.|TRBJ2-6|TRBV28
TGTGCCAGCAGTTTGTCCCCCGGGGCTGGGGCCAACGTCCTGACTTTC
CASSLSPGAGANVLTF
>.|.|TRBJ1-2|TRBV6-5
TGTGCCAGCAGGGATACAGGGTCCTATGGCTACACCTTC
CASRDTGSYGYTF
>TRBD1|.|TRBJ2-1|TRBV2
TGTGCCAGCCTCGGGACAGGGGGCAATGAGCAGTTCTTC
CASLGTGGNEQFF
>.|.|TRBJ1-5|TRBV30
TGTGCCTGGAGTACTAACTCAGGGTACAATCAGCCCCAGCATTTT
CAWSTNSGYNQPQHF
>TRBD2|.|TRBJ2-5|TRBV7-3
TGTGCCAGCAGCTTAATGGGTAGCGGGGCACAAGAGACCCAGTACTTC
CASSLMGSGAQETQYF
>.|.|TRBJ1-1|TRBV7-9
TGTGCCAGCAGCCGGACAGAGAACACTGAAGCTTTCTTT
CASSRTENTEAFF
>.|.|TRBJ2-1|TRBV28
TGTGCCAGCAGAGATACCTACGATGGCTCCTACAATGAGCAGTTCTTC
CASRDTYDGSYNEQFF
>TRBD1|.|TRBJ1-6|TRBV27
TGTGCCAGCAGTTTAAGAGGACAGGGGGCGCCGGGATCACCCCTCCACTTT
CASSLRGQGAPGSPLHF
>.|.|TRBJ2-4|TRBV5-4
TGTGCCAGCAGCCGGGACATCCTTAGGTACTTC
CASSRDILRYF
>TRBD2|.|TRBJ2-7|TRBV12-5
TGTGCTAGTGGGGCGGGATCGGGGGGGGAGCAGTACTTC
CASGAGSGGEQYF
>.|.|TRBJ1-2|TRBV6-1
TGTGCCAGCAGCCTTATGGCCAACTATGGCTACACCTTC
CASSLMANYGYTF
>.|.|TRBJ2-1|TRBV19
TGTGCCAGTACGGGACTCCCCTCTGAGCAGTTCTTC
CASTGLPSEQFF
>.|few|TRBJ1-1|TRBV5-4
TGTGCCAGCAGCTTGGATTCCAGGTTGACTGAAGCTTTCTTT
CASSLDSRLTEAFF
>.|.|TRBJ1-2|TRBV7-9
TGTGCCAGCAGCTACTCAACAGGGAAGGACGGCTACACCTTC
CASSYSTGKDGYTF
>TRBD2|.|TRBJ2-7|TRBV15
TGTGCCACCAGCACGGGGGGAGATGCCTACGAGCAGTACTTC
CATSTGGDAYEQYF
>.|.|TRBJ1-5|TRBV13
TGTGCCAGCAGCCCAAGCGGAGGGCCCCAGCATTTT
CASSPSGGPQHF
>.|once|TRBJ1-6|TRBV7-9
TGTGCCAGCAGCTCAGCGGGGGGGCTTGATTCACCCCTCCACTTT
CASSSAGGLDSPLHF
>.|.|TRBJ1-5|TRBV5-6
TGTGCCAGCAGCTTGGGGGAGGGCTTCACCCAGCATTTT
CASSLGEGFTQHF
>TRBD1|.|TRBJ1-2|TRBV7-3
TGTGCCAGCAGCGTGGGACAGGGACTTGGCTACACCTTC
CASSVGQGLGYTF
>.|.|TRBJ1-5|TRBV19
TGTGCCACGAGAAGCGGGAACAGCAATCAGCCCCAGCATTTT
CATRSGNSNQPQHF
>.|.|TRBJ1-6|TRBV19
TGTGCCAGTAGTTCTGCGGTCAATTCACCCCTCCACTTT
CASSSAVNSPLHF
>TRBD1|once|TRBJ1-1|TRBV6-6
TGTGCCACTACAGGGGGCCAGGAAGCTTTCTTT
CATTGGQEAFF
>TRBD2|.|TRBJ2-3|TRBV9
TGTGCCAGCAGCCCGACAGCGGGAGCCGATACGCAGTATTTT
CASSPTAGADTQYF
>.|.|TRBJ2-2|TRBV7-2
TGTGCCAGCAGCTTACGTCTGGGCACCCCGAACACCGGGGAGCTGTTTTTT
CASSLRLGTPNTGELFF
>TRBD1|.|TRBJ2-5|TRBV2
TGTGCCAGCAGTGGTCGACAGGGAAGTTTGGAGACCCAGTACTTC
CASSGRQGSLETQYF
>.|.|TRBJ1-5|TRBV28
TGTGCCAGCAGTTTAAAAAAAGCCAGGGGAAATCAGCCCCAGCATTTT
CASSLKKARGNQPQHF
>.|.|TRBJ2-1|TRBV2
TGTGCCAGCAGTAGCCCGGGGGAGCCCCCTTACAATGAGCAGTTCTTC
CASSSPGEPPYNEQFF
>TRBD1|.|TRBJ1-1|TRBV7-9
TGTGCCAGCAGCCGTGGACAGGGGAACACTGAAGCTTTCTTT
CASSRGQGNTEAFF
>.|many|TRBJ1-2|TRBV18
TGTGCCAGCTCACCATCAGAAAACTATGGCTACACCTTC
CASSPSENYGYTF
>.|.|TRBJ1-6|TRBV4-1
TGCGCCAGCAGCCAAGATGGGTCAGGGCAGATCTCACCCCTCCACTTT
CASSQDGSGQISPLHF
>.|.|TRBJ2-2|TRBV30
TGTGCCTGGAGTGAAGTAGCGGAGAACACCGGGGAGCTGTTTTTT
CAWSEVAENTGELFF
>.|once|TRBJ1-5|TRBV2
TGTGCCAGCAGGAAGACAGGAAGCAATCAGCCCCAGCATTTT
CASRKTGSNQPQHF
>TRBD2|.|TRBJ2-1|TRBV9
TGTGCCAGCAGCGCCTCCCCTAGCGGGGGGGGCAATGAGCAGTTCTTC
CASSASPSGGGNEQFF
>TRBD2|.|TRBJ2-2|TRBV9
TGTGCCAGCAGCGTAGAGTGGGGACTAGCGGGGGAAGGGACCGGGGAGCTGTTTTTT
CASSVEWGLAGEGTGELFF
>TRBD1|.|TRBJ2-1|TRBV29-1
TGCAGCGTCGAATCGGGACAGGGGTCCTACAATGAGCAGTTCTTC
CSVESGQGSYNEQFF